A single sample gave rise to the 18 T cell receptor beta chains below, sequenced in a study of control samples from healthy donors and cancer patients. TCRdb keeps only in-frame clones here, not all; method: immunoSEQ multiplex PCR. This sample carries 130,000 to 150,000 clones, roughly 90% of them seen once, and the ten largest clones take more than 4%. Sequencing was done on a sample of blood. These receptors were obtained from a man aged 25-45 years in good health.

This rearrangement joins TRBV11-2 to TRBJ2-1; D not certain. Germline CDR1 is SGHAT and CDR2 is FQNNGV. Trimming removed 2 bases at V and 0 bases at J, with 14 bases between. The CDR3 is 17 residues long. The CDR3 DNA reads TGTGCCAGCAGCTTACTGACCCCAGGAAGCTCCTACAATGAGCAGTTCTTC. Amino acids: CASSLLTPGSSYNEQFF.

This chain links TRBV7-2 with TRBJ2-5; TRBD2 matches 9 bases. CDR1 and CDR2 (germline): SGHTA, FQGNSA. The CDR3 is 15 residues long. The junction had 5 bases not matched to a gene; V was cut back by 1 base and J by 5 bases. Here the CDR3 reads CASSLGLAGRETQYF. In DNA, the CDR3 is TGTGCCAGCAGCTTAGGGCTAGCGGGACGGGAGACCCAGTACTTC.

The J gene is TRBJ1-1, the V gene TRBV5-6; TRBD1 agrees at 7 bases. Trimming took 4 bases from V and 6 from J; bases not matched to a gene: 9. Germline CDR1 and CDR2: SGHDT and YYEEEE. There are 14 residues in the CDR3. CDR3 coding DNA: TGTGCCAGCAGCCGACAGGGCGCTAGGGCTGAAGCTTTCTTT. Protein sequence: CASSRQGARAEAFF.

This clone was seen just once. The chain carries TRBV29-1 and TRBJ2-5; D could derive from TRBD1 or TRBD2 (5 bases each). Germline assignment: CDR1 SQVTM and CDR2 ANQGSEA. CDR3 length: 12 residues. Trimming stripped 6 bases from V and 5 bases from J, with 13 bases between. The CDR3 protein is CSVVGRSETQYF. DNA of the CDR3: TGCAGCGTCGTGGGACGGTCCGAGACCCAGTACTTC.

The chain couples TRBV5-6 to TRBJ1-2, with D possibly being TRBD1 (6 bases). The V and J ends lost 0 bases and 12 bases respectively, with 12 bases between them. CDR1 is SGHDT and CDR2 is YYEEEE in the germline V gene. CDR3 length: 12 residues. CDR3 protein: CASSLDRDKNTF. The CDR3 DNA follows: TGTGCCAGCAGCTTGGACCGGGACAAGAACACCTTC.

V and J are TRBV25-1 and TRBJ1-6; no definite D call. The CDR3 has 12 residues. CDR1 is MGHDK and CDR2 is SYGVNS in the germline V gene. V lost 2 bases and J 11 bases, leaving 7 bases between the germline ends. The CDR3 protein is CASSETRTPLHF. The CDR3 nucleotides are TGTGCCAGCAGTGAAACACGAACACCCCTCCACTTT.

The chain employs TRBV9 and TRBJ2-7; TRBD1 or TRBD2 may be the D gene (7 bases each). The CDR3 runs to 15 residues. The V end lost 4 bases, the J end lost 6 bases, and 20 bases lay between the germline ends. Germline assignment: CDR1 SGDLS and CDR2 YYNGEE. CDR3 in DNA: TGTGCCAGCAGCACCTCAGGGGGAGGGATTGGCGAGCAGTACTTC. Translating gives CASSTSGGGIGEQYF.

V and J are TRBV2 and TRBJ1-1; D possibly corresponds to TRBD1 (6 bases). The CDR3 spans 15 residues. Germline values: CDR1 SNHLY, CDR2 FYNNEI. V was trimmed by 2 bases and J by 1 base, leaving 11 bases between them. The CDR3: CASSEFGTPNTEAFF. The CDR3 DNA reads as TGTGCCAGCAGTGAATTCGGGACACCGAACACTGAAGCTTTCTTT.

This sequence joins TRBV12-5 and TRBJ1-4, with 9 bases fitting TRBD1. The V and J ends lost 7 bases and 8 bases, in that order; junction bases with no gene match: 14. Germline CDR1 reads LGHNT; CDR2 reads FRNRAP. The CDR3 is 16 residues long. CDR3 coding DNA: TGTGCTAGTGCCCATGACAGGGGGTCCCTCTTAGAAAAACTGTTTTTT. This translates into CASAHDRGSLLEKLFF. The whole variable domain, remainder taken from reference TRBV12-5 and TRBJ1-4, is DARVTQTPRHKVTEMGQEVTMRCQPILGHNTVFWYRQTMMQGLELLAYFRNRAPLDDSGMPKDRFSAEMPDATLATLKIQPSEPRDSAVYFCASAHDRGSLLEKLFFGSGTQLSVL.

CDR3 sequence (DNA): TGTGCCAGCAGCCAAGGGACTAGCGGGGGGCCAGGCACAGATACGCAGTATTTT. Translation: CASSQGTSGGPGTDTQYF. J is TRBJ2-3 and V is TRBV3-1 (or the pseudogene TRBV3-2), with 14 bases aligning to TRBD2. CDR3 size: 18 residues. V was clipped by 1 base and J by 1 base; unmatched bases: 4. Germline assignment: CDR1 LGHDT and CDR2 YNNKEL (reference sequence).

A word on this clone: At one of its ends the junction is not consistent with the germline gene, which may arise from a read error. The rearrangement links TRBV7-9 to TRBJ2-5; unclear D gene. Germline CDR1 SEHNR, CDR2 FQNEAQ (reference sequence). CDR3 size: 10 residues. CDR3 residues: CASSLESLNF. In DNA, the CDR3 is TGTGCCAGCAGCTTAGAAAGCCTAAACTTC.

The DNA for the CDR3 is TGTGCCAGCAGCTTTCCGGGACTAGCGTACACCGGGGAGCTGTTTTTT. Translated: CASSFPGLAYTGELFF. The rearrangement links TRBV7-2 to TRBJ2-2, with TRBD2 identical over 10 bases. This CDR3 contains 16 residues. Germline V gene sequence: CDR1 SGHTA, CDR2 FQGNSA. After removal of 3 bases from V and 3 bases from J, the junction contained 4 bases not matched to a gene.

The J gene is TRBJ2-5, the V gene TRBV7-3; D is unclear. V was trimmed by 6 bases and J by 3 bases, leaving 11 bases between them. The CDR3 has 13 residues. Per the germline V gene, CDR1 is SGHTA and CDR2 is FQGTGA. CDR3 sequence reads: CASSASQKETQYF. CDR3 nucleotide sequence: TGTGCCAGCAGTGCTTCACAGAAAGAGACCCAGTACTTC.

The chain carries TRBV19 and TRBJ1-2, with D unclear. The length of the CDR3 is 12 residues. V gave up 8 bases and J gave up 5 bases, with 12 bases separating them. The germline CDR1 and CDR2 sequences are LNHDA and SQIVND (reference sequence). In DNA, the CDR3 is TGTGCCAGTTTAGCGTCGGAATATGGCTACACCTTC. Residues: CASLASEYGYTF.

The rearrangement links TRBV11-3 to TRBJ2-3; 7 bases are a match to TRBD2. Germline lookup yields CDR1 SGHNT and CDR2 YENEEA. The CDR3 runs to 14 residues. The trim removed 6 bases at V and 8 bases at J, leaving 11 bases unmatched. The CDR3 protein is CASSRSGGEGTQYF. The CDR3 DNA sequence: TGTGCCAGCAGTAGGAGCGGTGGGGAGGGTACGCAGTATTTT.

The V and J genes are TRBV29-1 and TRBJ2-7; tentatively, D is TRBD2 (6 bases). The CDR3 has 14 amino acids. Germline values: CDR1 SQVTM, CDR2 ANQGSEA. V was shortened by 7 bases and J by 4 bases, with 20 bases between the two germline ends. The CDR3 region is CSGKWGVGAYEQYF. The CDR3 DNA follows: TGCAGCGGTAAATGGGGGGTCGGAGCTTACGAGCAGTACTTC.

CDR3 DNA: TGTGCCAGCAGTTACTTGGGCAGCGTAAGCTCTGGAAACACCATATATTTT. It yields the protein CASSYLGSVSSGNTIYF. V usage is TRBV6-2 or TRBV6-3 and J usage is TRBJ1-3, with D unclear. The germline V gene has CDR1 MNHEY and CDR2 SVGEGT. V was shortened by 1 base and J by 0 bases, with 13 bases between the two germline ends. This CDR3 is built from 17 residues.

Details on this clone: At one boundary the junction diverges from the germline segment, which might be a read error. The chain couples TRBV27 to TRBJ2-7; D is possibly TRBD2 (6 bases). Germline V gene lookup returns CDR1 MNHEY and CDR2 SMNVEV (reference sequence). The CDR3 totals 15 residues. The CDR3, as DNA: TGTGCCAGCAGGTCAGGCGGCAGGGACTCCTCCGAGCAGTACTTC. Protein product: CASRSGGRDSSEQYF.